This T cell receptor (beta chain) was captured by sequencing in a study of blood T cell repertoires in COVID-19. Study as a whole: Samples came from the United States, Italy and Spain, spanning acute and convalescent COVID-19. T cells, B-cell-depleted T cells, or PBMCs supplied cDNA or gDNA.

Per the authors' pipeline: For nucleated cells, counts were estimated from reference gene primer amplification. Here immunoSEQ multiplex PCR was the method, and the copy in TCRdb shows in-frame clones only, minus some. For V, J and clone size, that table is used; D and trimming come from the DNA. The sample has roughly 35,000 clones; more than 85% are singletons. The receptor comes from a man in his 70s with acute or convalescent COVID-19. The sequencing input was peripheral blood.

CDR3 coding DNA: TGTGCCAGCAGCTTAGAGGGGAACTACTATGGCTACACCTTC. Its protein is CASSLEGNYYGYTF. The chain is built from TRBV7-9 and TRBJ1-2, with a weak D call TRBD1 (5 bases). This CDR3 contains 14 residues. Germline CDR1 and CDR2: SEHNR and FQNEAQ (reference sequence). V lost 1 base and J lost 3, with 9 bases in between. Full variable domain (rest looked up from reference TRBV7-9 and TRBJ1-2): DTGVSQNPRHKITKRGQNVTFRCDPISEHNRLYWYRQTLGQGPEFLTYFQNEAQLEKSRLLSDRFSAERPKGSFSTLEIQRTEQGDSAMYLCASSLEGNYYGYTFGSGTRLTVV.